A single sample gave rise to the 2 T cell receptor beta chains below, sequenced in a study of T cell changes during pregnancy in multiple sclerosis. Generated by immunoSEQ multiplex PCR, the TCRdb table keeps only in-frame clones and is missing some. The sample has 33,000 or so clones, 91% seen once. The sequenced sample was CD8+ T cells from peripheral blood mononuclear cells, obtained in the second trimester of pregnancy. All receptors derive from a female donor in good health, enrolled as a control in a pregnancy study.

The CDR3 coding sequence is TGTGCCATCAGGGACACGAACACTGAAGCTTTCTTT. This translates into CAIRDTNTEAFF. V gene TRBV10-3 combines with J gene TRBJ1-1, with D perhaps TRBD1 (5 bases). V gave up 6 bases and J gave up 1 base, with 6 bases separating them. Germline V gene lookup returns CDR1 ENHRY and CDR2 SYGVKD. The CDR3 has 12 amino acids.

Written as DNA, the CDR3 is TGCAGCGTCGTCTTTAGGACTATGTTCGGCTACGAGCAGTACTTC. Residues: CSVVFRTMFGYEQYF. This rearrangement joins TRBV29-1 to TRBJ2-7, with D tentatively TRBD2 (6 bases). V was clipped by 6 bases and J by 3 bases, with 21 bases between them. Germline CDR1 and CDR2: SQVTM and ANQGSEA. The CDR3 sequence is 15 residues long.